These 27 T cell receptor beta chains were all obtained from the same sample, sequenced in a study of shared clonotypes between healthy human individuals. The assay was immunoSEQ multiplex PCR, and TCRdb's table has in-frame clones only and misses some. The data contain more than 2 million clones, 85% to 95% of them singletons. Sequenced input: naive CD4+ T cells sorted from blood. Subset in this sample: CD45RA+ positively selected. The receptors stem from a man between 18 and 29 years old in good health.

The CDR3 DNA is TGCAGCGTTGAGGGCCAGGCGAACACCGGGGAGCTGTTTTTT. It yields the protein CSVEGQANTGELFF. This chain links TRBV29-1 with TRBJ2-2; D is undetermined. V shed 3 bases and J shed 0 bases, with 8 bases lying between them. The CDR3 covers 14 residues. Germline V lookup: CDR1 SQVTM, CDR2 ANQGSEA.

The rearrangement links TRBV5-1 to TRBJ2-5; D is perhaps TRBD1 or TRBD2 (6 bases each). V was shortened by 0 bases and J by 5 bases, with 20 bases between the two germline ends. The CDR3 is 17 amino acids. Germline V gene sequence: CDR1 SGHRS, CDR2 YFSETQ. CDR3 nucleotide sequence: TGCGCCAGCAGCTTGGCCGGGGGCTCTGCTGAAAGGGAGACCCAGTACTTC. It encodes CASSLAGGSAERETQYF.

Of note for this clone: Other DNA sequences of this sample code for an identical CDR3. The chain uses TRBV6-6 and TRBJ2-3, with D tentatively TRBD2 (6 bases). Germline lookup yields CDR1 MNHNY and CDR2 SVGAGI (reference sequence). CDR3 length: 15 amino acids. V was cut by 5 bases and J by 6 bases, with 18 bases left in between. In DNA, the CDR3 is TGTGCCAGCAGTCCCGGTTTGGCGGGGAGCGATACGCAGTATTTT. Protein: CASSPGLAGSDTQYF.

This rearrangement joins TRBV2 to TRBJ2-5, with 10 bases matching TRBD2. V gave up 3 bases and J gave up 4 bases; unmatched junction bases: 5. This CDR3 comprises 15 residues. Germline CDR1 SNHLY, CDR2 FYNNEI. CDR3: CASSDASGSGETQYF. The CDR3 DNA is TGTGCCAGCAGTGATGCTAGCGGGAGTGGAGAGACCCAGTACTTC. Filled out from reference TRBV2 and TRBJ2-5, the complete variable domain reads EPEVTQTPSHQVTQMGQEVILRCVPISNHLYFYWYRQILGQKVEFLVSFYNNEISEKSEIFDDQFSVERPDGSNFTLKIRSTKLEDSAMYFCASSDASGSGETQYFGPGTRLLVL.

This chain uses TRBV29-1 with TRBJ1-2; tentatively, D is TRBD1 (5 bases). The germline V gene has CDR1 SQVTM and CDR2 ANQGSEA. V was pared by 7 bases and J by 4 bases, with 19 bases between. The CDR3 extends over 14 amino acids. CDR3 DNA: TGCAGCGCCACCGCGGCGGGGGGTAGCTATGGCTACACCTTC. Amino acids: CSATAAGGSYGYTF.

The genes are TRBV7-9 and TRBJ1-1; D unresolved. Germline CDR1 SEHNR, CDR2 FQNEAQ (reference sequence). CDR3 length equals 13 residues. Trimming stripped 4 bases from V and 2 bases from J, with 8 bases between. The CDR3, as DNA: TGTGCCAGCAGCTCCCTCCTTAACACTGAAGCTTTCTTT. It specifies CASSSLLNTEAFF. The full variable domain, its missing parts supplied by reference TRBV7-9 and TRBJ1-1, is DTGVSQNPRHKITKRGQNVTFRCDPISEHNRLYWYRQTLGQGPEFLTYFQNEAQLEKSRLLSDRFSAERPKGSFSTLEIQRTEQGDSAMYLCASSSLLNTEAFFGQGTRLTVV.

This clone occurred once. The gene calls are TRBV28 and TRBJ1-2; D call uncertain. Between the trimmed V and J ends, which lost 5 bases and 4 bases, there was a span of 17 bases. There are 15 residues in the CDR3. Germline-derived CDR1 and CDR2 are MDHEN and SYDVKM. As DNA, the CDR3 is TGTGCCAGCAGTCCGACAACCTCCGTGCGCTATGGCTACACCTTC. Amino acid sequence: CASSPTTSVRYGYTF.

CDR3: CASSTGDRVIGEQYF. The CDR3 DNA follows: TGTGCCAGCAGCACCGGGGACAGGGTGATAGGCGAGCAGTACTTC. The rearrangement links TRBV5-4 to TRBJ2-7; 9 nucleotides line up with TRBD1. Per the germline V gene, CDR1 is SGHNT and CDR2 is YYREEE (reference sequence). V lost 4 bases and J lost 6; bases outside the gene matches: 11. The CDR3 is 15 residues long.

The chain employs TRBV7-9 and TRBJ1-6; D not resolved. From germline, CDR1 is SEHNR and CDR2 FQNEAQ (reference sequence). The CDR3 spans 13 residues. The V end was cut by 5 bases, the J end by 8 bases, with 10 bases between. Here the CDR3 DNA reads TGTGCCAGCAGCCCAGACGGATATTCACCCCTCCACTTT. This gives the protein CASSPDGYSPLHF. Full variable domain (missing parts from reference TRBV7-9 and TRBJ1-6): DTGVSQNPRHKITKRGQNVTFRCDPISEHNRLYWYRQTLGQGPEFLTYFQNEAQLEKSRLLSDRFSAERPKGSFSTLEIQRTEQGDSAMYLCASSPDGYSPLHFGNGTRLTVT.

The chain recombines TRBV5-8 with TRBJ1-2, with 10 bases lining up with TRBD1. From germline, CDR1 is SGHTS and CDR2 YDEGEE. The CDR3 runs 17 residues. Trimming removed 1 base from V and 4 bases from J; junction bases left unmatched: 10. Here the CDR3 reads CASSLWGQGRSGYGYTF. DNA for the CDR3: TGTGCCAGCAGCTTGTGGGGACAGGGGCGATCGGGCTATGGCTACACCTTC.

This clone was detected once. This sample also contains other DNA sequences that code for the same CDR3. V is TRBV5-1 and J is TRBJ1-2; 8 bases line up with TRBD1. The CDR3 extends over 14 amino acids. Trimming removed 0 bases from V and 8 bases from J; junction bases left unmatched: 6. CDR1 SGHRS and CDR2 YFSETQ come from the germline V gene. CDR3 protein: CASSLAGTGYGYTF. CDR3 sequence (DNA): TGCGCCAGCAGCTTGGCCGGGACAGGATACGGCTACACCTTC.

The gene calls are TRBV6-1 and TRBJ2-7; tentative D call: TRBD2 (6 bases). V dropped 7 bases and J dropped 6 bases, with 19 bases sitting between them. This CDR3 contains 14 residues. The germline CDR1 and CDR2 sequences are MNHNS and SASEGT. The CDR3 here is CASMFGRDFGEQYF. CDR3 nucleotides: TGTGCCAGCATGTTTGGCAGGGACTTTGGCGAGCAGTACTTC.

The genes are TRBV7-2 and TRBJ1-5, with no clear D. The ends were cut back, 5 bases at V and 0 bases at J, with 11 bases in the middle. This CDR3 has 15 amino acids. The V gene's germline CDR1 is SGHTA and CDR2 FQGNSA. This CDR3 is CASSLDGISNQPQHF. In DNA form, the CDR3 reads TGTGCCAGCAGCCTAGACGGAATTAGCAATCAGCCCCAGCATTTT.

The chain combines TRBV2 with TRBJ2-6; D tentatively fits TRBD1 or TRBD2 (6 bases each). Germline V gene data show CDR1 as SNHLY and CDR2 as FYNNEI. Trimming pared 7 bases from V and 3 bases from J, leaving 10 bases between. This CDR3 spans 14 amino acids. For the CDR3, the DNA is TGTGCCAGCAAACAGGGAGGTGGGGCCAACGTCCTGACTTTC. This codes for CASKQGGGANVLTF.

About this clone: A much more abundant neighbour one base away suggests this may be a read error. Other DNA sequences within the sample encode an identical CDR3. The chain carries TRBV18 and TRBJ2-3; D perhaps matches TRBD2 (5 bases). The germline V gene has CDR1 KGHSH and CDR2 LQKENI. This CDR3 is 14 amino acids long. CDR3 loop: CASSPEDRTDTQYF. The CDR3 DNA is TGTGCCAGTTCACCGGAGGATCGCACAGATACGCAGTATTTT. Based on the CDR3 plus reference TRBV18 and TRBJ2-3, the full variable domain is NAGVMQNPRHLVRRRGQEARLRCSPMKGHSHVYWYRQLPEEGLKFMVYLQKENIIDESGMPKERFSAEFPKEGPSILRIQQVVRGDSAAYFCASSPEDRTDTQYFGPGTRLTVL.

J is TRBJ1-6 and V is TRBV6-5, with D perhaps TRBD1 (5 bases). The CDR3 spans 15 residues. The germline CDR1 and CDR2 sequences are MNHEY and SVGAGI. Trimming removed 6 bases from V and 7 bases from J, with 16 bases in between. The CDR3 sequence: CASSPRSGGNSPLHF. The CDR3 coding sequence is TGTGCCAGCAGCCCTCGTTCCGGGGGGAATTCACCCCTCCACTTT.

About this clone itself: Other DNA sequences in this sample translate to the same CDR3. The rearrangement joins TRBV5-1 to TRBJ1-5; D perhaps matches TRBD1 (5 bases). V dropped 0 bases and J dropped 6 bases, with 10 bases sitting between them. The CDR3 consists of 14 residues. Germline V lookup: CDR1 SGHRS, CDR2 YFSETQ. The CDR3, as DNA: TGCGCCAGCAGCTTGGCGGGGGTTGGTCAGCCCCAGCATTTT. This gives the protein CASSLAGVGQPQHF.

The rearrangement joins TRBV4-1 to TRBJ1-1, with D unresolved. The V end was cut by 0 bases, the J end by 1 base, with 6 bases between. This CDR3 spans 14 amino acids. Germline lookup yields CDR1 MGHRA and CDR2 YSYEKL. CDR3 protein: CASSQELANTEAFF. The CDR3 nucleotides read TGCGCCAGCAGCCAAGAATTGGCGAACACTGAAGCTTTCTTT.

V usage is TRBV4-3 and J usage is TRBJ1-3; no firm D call. The CDR3 runs to 16 residues. Between the trimmed V and J ends, which lost 0 bases and 0 bases, there was a span of 9 bases. The V gene's germline CDR1 is LGHNA and CDR2 YSLEER. The CDR3 DNA follows: TGCGCCAGCAGCCAAGAAAGGGTCTTCTCTGGAAACACCATATATTTT. Translated: CASSQERVFSGNTIYF.

The chain uses TRBV7-9 and TRBJ1-6; no firm D call. Germline lookup yields CDR1 SEHNR and CDR2 FQNEAQ (reference sequence). V gave up 7 bases and J gave up 4 bases, with 8 bases separating them. This CDR3 region has 13 residues. The CDR3 here is CASTQAYNSPLHF. The DNA for the CDR3 is TGTGCCAGCACCCAAGCTTATAATTCACCCCTCCACTTT.

This clone was detected only a few times. The chain employs TRBV7-8 and TRBJ2-5, with 11 bases identical to TRBD2. Germline CDR1 reads SGHVS; CDR2 reads FQNEAQ. The J segment lost 2 bases and the V segment lost 1 base, leaving 3 bases of the junction unmatched. The CDR3 has 16 amino acids. CDR3 region: CASSLGGLAVQETQYF. Here the CDR3 DNA reads TGTGCCAGCAGCTTAGGGGGACTAGCGGTTCAAGAGACCCAGTACTTC.

Of note for this clone: This specimen includes other DNA sequences encoding the same CDR3. V is TRBV7-2 and J is TRBJ2-2, with a tentative D call TRBD2 (5 bases). This CDR3 spans 13 amino acids. Trimming left V 2 bases short and J 5 bases short, with 6 bases between. Germline V gene lookup returns CDR1 SGHTA and CDR2 FQGNSA. The CDR3 DNA follows: TGTGCCAGCAGCTTACGGGGAACCGGGGAGCTGTTTTTT. Its protein is CASSLRGTGELFF.

This chain joins TRBV19 and TRBJ2-1; 12 positions match TRBD1. Germline V gene lookup returns CDR1 LNHDA and CDR2 SQIVND (reference sequence). This CDR3 is built from 15 residues. Trimming took 1 base from V and 8 from J; bases not matched to a gene: 3. In DNA, the CDR3 is TGTGCCAGTAGTATAGTTGGGACAGGGGGCTATGAGCAGTTCTTC. It translates to CASSIVGTGGYEQFF.

This chain connects TRBV10-3 to TRBJ1-4; 8 bases are a match to TRBD1. The germline V gene encodes CDR1 ENHRY and CDR2 SYGVKD. Trimming removed 6 bases from V and 8 bases from J; junction bases left unmatched: 5. The CDR3 is 13 amino acids. The CDR3 region is CAIRDRGYEKLFF. The CDR3, as DNA: TGTGCCATCAGAGACAGGGGTTACGAAAAACTGTTTTTT.

J is TRBJ1-3 and V is TRBV6-5; TRBD1 matches at 7 bases. The J segment lost 0 bases and the V segment lost 5 bases, leaving 4 bases of the junction unmatched. The CDR3 covers 15 residues. Germline assignment: CDR1 MNHEY and CDR2 SVGAGI. The CDR3 region has the DNA TGTGCCAGCAGTAGAGGGACAGCCTCTGGAAACACCATATATTTT. This sequence encodes CASSRGTASGNTIYF.

The chain recombines TRBV6-5 with TRBJ1-5; D may be TRBD1 (5 bases). Germline lookup yields CDR1 MNHEY and CDR2 SVGAGI. Trimming took off 5 bases at V and 7 bases at J, with 21 bases between the two ends. This CDR3 comprises 16 residues. The CDR3 reads CASSNYRFGSPQPQHF. The CDR3 DNA reads TGTGCCAGCAGTAACTACAGGTTTGGGTCCCCCCAGCCCCAGCATTTT.

The rearrangement links TRBV6-1 to TRBJ1-5, with D unresolved. Per germline, CDR1 MNHNS and CDR2 SASEGT. The CDR3 is 13 residues long. The ends were cut back, 4 bases at V and 3 bases at J, with 7 bases in the middle. The CDR3 nucleotides read TGTGCCAGCAGTGGACTGATCAATCAGCCCCAGCATTTT. Translation gives CASSGLINQPQHF.